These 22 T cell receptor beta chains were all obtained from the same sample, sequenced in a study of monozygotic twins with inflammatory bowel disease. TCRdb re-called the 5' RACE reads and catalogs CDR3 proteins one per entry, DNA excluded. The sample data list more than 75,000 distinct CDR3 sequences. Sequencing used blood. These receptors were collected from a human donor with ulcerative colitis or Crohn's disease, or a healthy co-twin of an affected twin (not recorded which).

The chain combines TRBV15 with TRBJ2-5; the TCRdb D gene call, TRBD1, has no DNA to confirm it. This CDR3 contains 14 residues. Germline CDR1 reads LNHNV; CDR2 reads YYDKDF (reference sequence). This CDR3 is CATSRVRGMETQYF.

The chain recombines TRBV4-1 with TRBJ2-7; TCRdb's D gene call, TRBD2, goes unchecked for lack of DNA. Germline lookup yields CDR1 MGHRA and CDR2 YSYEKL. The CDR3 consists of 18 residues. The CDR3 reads CASSQVDFLPGGSYEQYF.

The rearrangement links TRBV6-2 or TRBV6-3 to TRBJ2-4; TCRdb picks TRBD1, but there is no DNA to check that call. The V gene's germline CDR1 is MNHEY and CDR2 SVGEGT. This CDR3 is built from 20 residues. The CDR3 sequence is CASRGRGAAESFPVKNIQYF.

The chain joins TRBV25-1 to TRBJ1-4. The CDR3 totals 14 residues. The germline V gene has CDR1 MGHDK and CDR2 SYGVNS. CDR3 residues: CASSEWGRAEKLFF.

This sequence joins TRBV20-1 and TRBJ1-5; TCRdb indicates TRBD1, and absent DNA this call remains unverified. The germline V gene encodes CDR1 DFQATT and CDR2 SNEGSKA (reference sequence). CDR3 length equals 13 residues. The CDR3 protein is CSGSQGSNQPQHF.

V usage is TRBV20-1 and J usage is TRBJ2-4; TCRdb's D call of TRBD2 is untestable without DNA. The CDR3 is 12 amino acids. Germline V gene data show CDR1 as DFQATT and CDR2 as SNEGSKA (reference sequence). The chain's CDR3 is CSAGLAADIQYF.

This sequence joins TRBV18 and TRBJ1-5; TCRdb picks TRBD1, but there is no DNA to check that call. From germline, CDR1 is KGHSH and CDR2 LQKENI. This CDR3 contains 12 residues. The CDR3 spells CASSPGGQPQHF.

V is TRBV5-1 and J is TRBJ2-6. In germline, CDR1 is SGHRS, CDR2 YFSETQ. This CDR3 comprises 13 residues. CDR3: CASSPPGANVLTF.

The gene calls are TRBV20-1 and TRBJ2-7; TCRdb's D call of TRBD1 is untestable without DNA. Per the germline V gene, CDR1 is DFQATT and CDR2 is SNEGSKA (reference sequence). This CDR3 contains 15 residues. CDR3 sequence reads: CSARGRDPLFYEQYF.

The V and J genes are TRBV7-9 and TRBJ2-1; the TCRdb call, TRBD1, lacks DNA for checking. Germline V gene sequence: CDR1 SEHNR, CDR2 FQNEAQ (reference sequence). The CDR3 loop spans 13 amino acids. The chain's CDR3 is CASSPRGGREQFF. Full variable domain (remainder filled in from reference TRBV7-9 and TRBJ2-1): DTGVSQNPRHKITKRGQNVTFRCDPISEHNRLYWYRQTLGQGPEFLTYFQNEAQLEKSRLLSDRFSAERPKGSFSTLEIQRTEQGDSAMYLCASSPRGGREQFFGPGTRLTVL.

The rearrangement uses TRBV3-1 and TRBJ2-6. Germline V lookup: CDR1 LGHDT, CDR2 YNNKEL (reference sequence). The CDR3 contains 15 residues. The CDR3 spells CASTLSGSGANVLTF.

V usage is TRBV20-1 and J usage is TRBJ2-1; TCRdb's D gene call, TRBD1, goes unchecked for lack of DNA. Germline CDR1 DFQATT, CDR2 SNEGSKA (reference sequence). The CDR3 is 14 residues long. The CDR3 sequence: CSARKDRGNNEQFF.

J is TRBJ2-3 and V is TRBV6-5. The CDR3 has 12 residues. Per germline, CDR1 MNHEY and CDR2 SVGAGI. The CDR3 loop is CASRERTDTQYF.

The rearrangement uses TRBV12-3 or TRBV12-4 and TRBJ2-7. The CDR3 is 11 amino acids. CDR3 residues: CASSFATEQYF.

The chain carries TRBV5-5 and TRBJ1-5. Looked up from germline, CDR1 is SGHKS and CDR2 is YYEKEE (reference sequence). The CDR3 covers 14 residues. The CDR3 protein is CASSLKQGGQPQHF.

The CDR3 sequence is CASLPGQGASGANVLTF. J is TRBJ2-6 and V is TRBV7-2; the TRBD1 assignment by TCRdb is unverifiable without DNA. Germline V gene data show CDR1 as SGHTA and CDR2 as FQGNSA. The CDR3 is 17 amino acids.

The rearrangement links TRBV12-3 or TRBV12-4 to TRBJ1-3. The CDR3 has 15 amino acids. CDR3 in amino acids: CASSLYDGRRNTIYF.

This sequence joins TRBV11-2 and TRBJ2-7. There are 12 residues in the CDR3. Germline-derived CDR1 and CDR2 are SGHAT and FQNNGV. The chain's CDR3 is CASSLGAYEQYF.

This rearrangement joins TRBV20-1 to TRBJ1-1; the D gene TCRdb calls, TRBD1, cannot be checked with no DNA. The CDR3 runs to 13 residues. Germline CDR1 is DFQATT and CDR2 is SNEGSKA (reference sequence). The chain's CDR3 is CSAARGTNTEAFF.

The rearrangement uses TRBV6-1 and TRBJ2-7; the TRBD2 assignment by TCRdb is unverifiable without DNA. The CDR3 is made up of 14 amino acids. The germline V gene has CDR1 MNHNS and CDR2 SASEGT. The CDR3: CASEGRSYSYEQYF.

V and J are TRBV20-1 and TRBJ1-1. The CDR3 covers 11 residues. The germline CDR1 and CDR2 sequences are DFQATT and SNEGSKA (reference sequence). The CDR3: CSAKAGAEAFF.

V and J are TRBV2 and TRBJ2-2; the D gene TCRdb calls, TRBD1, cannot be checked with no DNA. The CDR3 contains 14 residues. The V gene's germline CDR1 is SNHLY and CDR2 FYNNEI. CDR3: CASKRGTNTGELFF.